This entry features one TCR beta chain sequence. Its antigen is unidentified. Indicated time point: sample taken at primary tumor resection. The study sequenced unsorted whole RNA from tumor, nontumor lung or frozen PBMC. This record comes from a study of spatial heterogeneity in lung cancer. Study-wide results and limits: As ubiquitous and regional nonsynonymous mutations varied, counts of ubiquitous and regional expanded TCRs tracked them, respectively. Alpha chain coverage of tumor T cells was estimated at around 7.7%, and beta chain coverage at roughly 14%. For expanded intratumoral alpha and beta TCRs, counts tracked tumor mutation counts.

MiXCR, applied by TCRdb to the 5' RACE reads, yields one record per CDR3 protein. The repertoire includes 25,000 to 30,000 distinct CDR3 sequences, approximately 7% of them detected once, and over 20% sits in the top ten. Trimming took 0 bases from V and 7 from J; bases not matched to a gene: 4. This CDR3 comprises 16 residues. CDR1 is SGHTA, CDR2 FQGNSA, per germline. J is TRBJ1-5 and V is TRBV7-2, with 12 positions matching TRBD1. The sequenced sample was lung tumor tissue, obtained at surgery. The clonotype originates from a male donor with early-stage non-small cell lung cancer. The CDR3 sequence is CASSLAGTGGVQPQHF. The CDR3 nucleotides are TGTGCCAGCAGCTTAGCGGGGACAGGGGGCGTCCAGCCCCAGCATTTT. The whole variable domain, filled in from reference TRBV7-2 and TRBJ1-5, reads GAGVSQSPSNKVTEKGKDVELRCDPISGHTALYWYRQSLGQGLEFLIYFQGNSAPDKSGLPSDRFSAERTGGSVSTLTIQRTQQEDSAVYLCASSLAGTGGVQPQHFGDGTRLSIL.